The clone carrying this T cell receptor beta chain appeared many times. Its antigen is unknown. V lost 0 bases, J lost 6 bases, and 18 bases lay in between. In germline, CDR1 is MNHEY, CDR2 SVGEGT. CDR3 length: 17 residues. This entry belongs to a study of T cells after yellow fever vaccination. Study findings and constraints: Faster peaking, at day 5 versus 15, marked a secondary response that was weaker. Contaminants from the bulk population, in the form of abundant clonotypes, could be found in FACS-sorted repertoires.

By 5'RACE template switching, TCR cDNA was produced, with a universal primer site and UMIs added in the process. TCRdb reprocessed the 5' RACE reads via MiXCR and lists one record per CDR3 protein. The sample lists a few hundred thousand distinct CDR3 sequences, more than 3.5% occurring once. The genes are TRBV6-2 or TRBV6-3 and TRBJ2-1, with D perhaps TRBD2 (7 bases). The input for sequencing was PBMCs, taken 15 days after the yellow fever booster vaccination. The receptor's source is a man in his late teens or twenties who received the YFV17D yellow fever vaccine. CDR3 nucleotides: TGTGCCAGCAGTTACTCGATGAATGGGGGGGCCCTCAATGAGCAGTTCTTC. It is translated as CASSYSMNGGALNEQFF.